Listed here are 5 T cell receptor beta chains from one sample, sequenced in a study of regulatory T cells in long-lasting Graves disease. According to the study, TCR beta libraries were built with iRepertoire HTBI primers and CDR3-region Arm-PCR. TCRdb used MiXCR to reprocess the multiplex PCR reads, holding one entry per CDR3 protein. The sample carries roughly 610,000 distinct CDR3 sequences, under 20% recorded once. Documented time point: newly diagnosed GD, antithyroid drugs for less than 3 months. Researchers made the TCR library from RNA that was extracted from PBMCs. Another study also made use of these data, one on T cells in Graves' hyperthyroidism and ophthalmopathy.

The sample was peripheral blood mononuclear cells (PBMCs), taken at new diagnosis, from a patient treated with antithyroid drugs. Receptors originate from a woman aged 25 to 39 with Graves disease.

V is TRBV12-3 or TRBV12-4 and J is TRBJ1-2, with D possibly being TRBD1 (5 bases). The CDR3 consists of 14 residues. The V and J ends lost 6 bases and 8 bases respectively, with 19 bases between them. In DNA form, the CDR3 reads TGTGCCAGCAGGACGGGGCACAAACCCGGAGGCTACACCTTC. This translates into CASRTGHKPGGYTF.

This clonotype was seen repeatedly, ten times or more. This chain connects TRBV12-3 or TRBV12-4 to TRBJ2-7; 11 bases are shared with TRBD2. This CDR3 is 15 amino acids long. After removal of 5 bases from V and 0 bases from J, the junction contained 3 bases not matched to a gene. The CDR3 coding sequence is TGTGCCAGCAGTGAGACTAGCGGGACCTCCTACGAGCAGTACTTC. Translation gives CASSETSGTSYEQYF.

This clonotype was seen ten or more times. The chain recombines TRBV11-2 with TRBJ2-1; tentatively, D is TRBD2 (6 bases). Trimming cost V 2 bases and J 4 bases, with 21 bases left between them. The CDR3 has 18 residues. Germline loops: CDR1 SGHAT, CDR2 FQNNGV. The CDR3 sequence is CASSLTPLTRGIYNEQFF. CDR3 in DNA: TGTGCCAGCAGCTTAACGCCGCTTACACGGGGGATATACAATGAGCAGTTCTTC.

This clonotype showed up just a few times. The rearrangement joins TRBV20-1 to TRBJ2-3, with 7 bases identical to TRBD2. V lost 3 bases to trimming and J lost 2 bases; unmatched junction nucleotides: 11. CDR1 is DFQATT and CDR2 is SNEGSKA in the germline V gene (reference sequence). This CDR3 region has 16 residues. In nucleotides, the CDR3 is TGCAGTGCTAGCGGGTCGAGCGGGGTGAACACAGATACGCAGTATTTT. The encoded protein is CSASGSSGVNTDTQYF.

This clonotype was observed at least ten times. V is TRBV20-1 and J is TRBJ1-4; D is ambiguous. The V and J ends lost 5 bases and 8 bases respectively, with 12 bases between them. This CDR3 has 12 amino acids. The germline V gene has CDR1 DFQATT and CDR2 SNEGSKA (reference sequence). The CDR3: CSAFGVQEKLFF. The CDR3 nucleotides are TGCAGTGCTTTCGGTGTGCAAGAAAAACTGTTTTTT.